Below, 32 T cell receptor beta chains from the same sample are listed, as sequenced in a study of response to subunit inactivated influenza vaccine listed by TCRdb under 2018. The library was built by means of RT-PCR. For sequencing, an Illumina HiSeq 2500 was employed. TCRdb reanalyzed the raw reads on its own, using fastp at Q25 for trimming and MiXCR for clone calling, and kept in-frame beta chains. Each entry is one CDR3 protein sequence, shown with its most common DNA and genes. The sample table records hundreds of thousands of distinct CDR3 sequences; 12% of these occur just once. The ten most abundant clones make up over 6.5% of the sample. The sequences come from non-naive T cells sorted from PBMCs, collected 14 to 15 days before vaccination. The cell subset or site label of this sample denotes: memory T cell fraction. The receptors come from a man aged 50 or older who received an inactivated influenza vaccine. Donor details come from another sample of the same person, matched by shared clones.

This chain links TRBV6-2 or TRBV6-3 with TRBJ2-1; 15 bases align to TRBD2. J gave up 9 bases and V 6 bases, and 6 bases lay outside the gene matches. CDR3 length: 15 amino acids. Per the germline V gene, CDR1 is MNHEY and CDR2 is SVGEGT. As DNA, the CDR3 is TGTGCCAGCAGCGGACTAGCGGGAGGGCTTGGTGAGCAGTTCTTC. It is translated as CASSGLAGGLGEQFF.

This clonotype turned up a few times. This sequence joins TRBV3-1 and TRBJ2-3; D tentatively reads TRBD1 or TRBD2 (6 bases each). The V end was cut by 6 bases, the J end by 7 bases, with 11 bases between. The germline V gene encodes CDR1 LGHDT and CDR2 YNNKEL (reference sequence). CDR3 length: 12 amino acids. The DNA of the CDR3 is TGTGCCAGCAGGACCGGGGGCAATACGCAGTATTTT. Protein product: CASRTGGNTQYF.

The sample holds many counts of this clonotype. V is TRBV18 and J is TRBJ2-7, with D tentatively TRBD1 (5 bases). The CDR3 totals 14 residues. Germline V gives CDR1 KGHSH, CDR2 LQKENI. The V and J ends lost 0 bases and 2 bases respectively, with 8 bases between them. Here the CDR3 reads CASSPPQGTYEQYF. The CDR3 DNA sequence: TGTGCCAGCTCACCACCGCAGGGAACCTACGAGCAGTACTTC.

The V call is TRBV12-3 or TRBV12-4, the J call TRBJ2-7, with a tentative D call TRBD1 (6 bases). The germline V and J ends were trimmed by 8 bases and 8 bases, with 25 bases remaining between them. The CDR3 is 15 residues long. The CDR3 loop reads CASGVMLAGESKQYF. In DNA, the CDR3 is TGTGCCAGCGGGGTAATGTTGGCAGGGGAGTCCAAGCAGTACTTC.

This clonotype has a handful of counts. CDR3 sequence: CASSLDVSYEQYF. The CDR3 region has the DNA TGCGCCAGCAGCTTGGATGTCTCCTACGAGCAGTACTTC. This chain uses TRBV5-1 with TRBJ2-7; D ambiguous. Between the trimmed V and J ends, which lost 0 bases and 0 bases, there was a span of 4 bases. The CDR3 has 13 amino acids. Germline CDR1 and CDR2: SGHRS and YFSETQ.

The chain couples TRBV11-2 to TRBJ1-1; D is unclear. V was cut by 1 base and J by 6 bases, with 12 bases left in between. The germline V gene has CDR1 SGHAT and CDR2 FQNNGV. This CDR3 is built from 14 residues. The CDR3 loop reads CASSLVLQSPEAFF. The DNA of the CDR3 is TGTGCCAGCAGCTTAGTGCTACAGAGCCCTGAAGCTTTCTTT.

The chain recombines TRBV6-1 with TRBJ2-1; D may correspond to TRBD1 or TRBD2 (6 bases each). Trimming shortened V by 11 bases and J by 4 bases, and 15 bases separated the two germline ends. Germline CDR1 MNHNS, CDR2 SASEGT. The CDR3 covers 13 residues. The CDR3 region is CAGGLAHYNEQFF. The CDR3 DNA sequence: TGTGCCGGGGGGCTAGCGCATTACAATGAGCAGTTCTTC.

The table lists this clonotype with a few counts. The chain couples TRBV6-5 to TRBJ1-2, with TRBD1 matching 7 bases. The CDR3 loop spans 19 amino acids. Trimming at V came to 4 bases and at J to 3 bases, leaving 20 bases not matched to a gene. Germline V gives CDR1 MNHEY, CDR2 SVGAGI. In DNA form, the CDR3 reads TGTGCCAGCAGTTCTCAATTTATATCAACAGGGGCTTTTGACTATGGCTACACCTTC. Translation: CASSSQFISTGAFDYGYTF.

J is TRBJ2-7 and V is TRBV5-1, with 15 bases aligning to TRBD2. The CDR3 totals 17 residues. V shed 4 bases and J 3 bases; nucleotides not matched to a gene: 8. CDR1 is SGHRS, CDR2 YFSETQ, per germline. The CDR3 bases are TGCGCCAGCAGCCGGGGACTAGCGGGAGGATCTAGCTACGAGCAGTACTTC. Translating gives CASSRGLAGGSSYEQYF.

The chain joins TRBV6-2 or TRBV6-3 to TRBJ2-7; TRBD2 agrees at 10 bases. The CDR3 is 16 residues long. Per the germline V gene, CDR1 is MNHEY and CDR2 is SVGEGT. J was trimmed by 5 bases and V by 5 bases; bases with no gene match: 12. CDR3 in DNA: TGTGCCAGCAGTGGACCGGGACTAGCGTCAAAGCACGAGCAGTACTTC. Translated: CASSGPGLASKHEQYF.

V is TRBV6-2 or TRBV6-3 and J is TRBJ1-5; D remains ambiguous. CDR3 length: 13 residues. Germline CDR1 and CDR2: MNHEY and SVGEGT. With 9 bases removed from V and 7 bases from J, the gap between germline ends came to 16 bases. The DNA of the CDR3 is TGTGCCAGTAGGGAGGCGGGAAAACAGCCCCAGCATTTT. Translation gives CASREAGKQPQHF.

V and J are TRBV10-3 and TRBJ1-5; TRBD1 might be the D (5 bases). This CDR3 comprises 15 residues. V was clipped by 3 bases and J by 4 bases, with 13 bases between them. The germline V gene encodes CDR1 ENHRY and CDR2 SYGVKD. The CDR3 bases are TGTGCCATCAGTGAATACCAGGGAGGAAATCAGCCCCAGCATTTT. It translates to CAISEYQGGNQPQHF.

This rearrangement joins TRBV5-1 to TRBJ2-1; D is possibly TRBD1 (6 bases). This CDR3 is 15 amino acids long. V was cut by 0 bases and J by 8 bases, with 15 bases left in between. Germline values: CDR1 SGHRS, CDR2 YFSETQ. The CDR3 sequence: CASSLVYQGRDEQFF. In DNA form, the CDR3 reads TGCGCCAGCAGCTTGGTGTACCAGGGGCGCGATGAGCAGTTCTTC.

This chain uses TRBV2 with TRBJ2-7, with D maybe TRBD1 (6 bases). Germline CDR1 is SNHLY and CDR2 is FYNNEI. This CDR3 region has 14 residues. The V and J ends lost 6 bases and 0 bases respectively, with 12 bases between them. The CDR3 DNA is TGTGCCAGCAGAGCGACACAGGGCTCCTACGAGCAGTACTTC. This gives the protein CASRATQGSYEQYF.

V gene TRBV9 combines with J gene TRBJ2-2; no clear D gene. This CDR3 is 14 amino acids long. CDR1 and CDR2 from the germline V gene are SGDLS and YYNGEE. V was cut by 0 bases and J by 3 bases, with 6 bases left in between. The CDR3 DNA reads TGTGCCAGCAGCGTAGTATGGGACACCGGGGAGCTGTTTTTT. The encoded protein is CASSVVWDTGELFF.

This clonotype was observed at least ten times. In nucleotides, the CDR3 is TGTGCCAGCAGTCGCCCGGGACTAGCGGAATACGAGCAGTACTTC. Translating gives CASSRPGLAEYEQYF. The chain links TRBV27 to TRBJ2-7; TRBD2 agrees at 11 bases. Looked up from germline, CDR1 is MNHEY and CDR2 is SMNVEV (reference sequence). CDR3 size: 15 residues. The ends lost 5 bases at V and 4 bases at J; junction bases unmatched: 7.

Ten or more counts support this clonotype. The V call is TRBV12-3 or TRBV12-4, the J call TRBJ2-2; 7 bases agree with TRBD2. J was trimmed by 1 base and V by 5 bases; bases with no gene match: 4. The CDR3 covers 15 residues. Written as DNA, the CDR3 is TGTGCCAGCAGTCAACTAGCGTGGAACACCGGGGAGCTGTTTTTT. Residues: CASSQLAWNTGELFF.

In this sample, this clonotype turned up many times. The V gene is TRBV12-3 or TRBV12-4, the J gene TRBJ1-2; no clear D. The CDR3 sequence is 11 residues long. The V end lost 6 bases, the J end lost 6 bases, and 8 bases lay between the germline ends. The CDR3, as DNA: TGTGCCAGCAGACCCTATGATGGCTACACCTTC. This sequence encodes CASRPYDGYTF.

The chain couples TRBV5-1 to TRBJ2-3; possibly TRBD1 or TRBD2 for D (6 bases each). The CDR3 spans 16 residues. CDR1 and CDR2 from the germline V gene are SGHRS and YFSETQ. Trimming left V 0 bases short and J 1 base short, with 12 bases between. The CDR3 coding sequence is TGCGCCAGCAGCTTGGCCGAGGGGGGAGGCACAGATACGCAGTATTTT. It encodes CASSLAEGGGTDTQYF.

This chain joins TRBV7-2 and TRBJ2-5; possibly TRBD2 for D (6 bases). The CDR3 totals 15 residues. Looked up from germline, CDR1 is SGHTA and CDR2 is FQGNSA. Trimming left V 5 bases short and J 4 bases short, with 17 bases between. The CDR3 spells CASSLQRGKGETQYF. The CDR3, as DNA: TGTGCCAGCAGCCTACAACGGGGGAAGGGAGAGACCCAGTACTTC.

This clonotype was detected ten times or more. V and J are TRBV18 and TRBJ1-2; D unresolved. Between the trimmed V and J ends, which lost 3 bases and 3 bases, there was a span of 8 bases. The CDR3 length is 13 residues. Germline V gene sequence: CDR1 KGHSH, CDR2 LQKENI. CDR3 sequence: CASSPPDYYGYTF. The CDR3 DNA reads TGTGCCAGCTCACCCCCCGACTACTATGGCTACACCTTC.

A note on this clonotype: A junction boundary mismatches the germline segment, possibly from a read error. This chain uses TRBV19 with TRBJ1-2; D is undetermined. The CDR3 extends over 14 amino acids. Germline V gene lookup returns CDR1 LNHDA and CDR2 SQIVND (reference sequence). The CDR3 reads CASILSGGFYGYTF. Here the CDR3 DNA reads TGTGCCAGTATATTATCCGGAGGGTTCTATGGCTATACCTTC.

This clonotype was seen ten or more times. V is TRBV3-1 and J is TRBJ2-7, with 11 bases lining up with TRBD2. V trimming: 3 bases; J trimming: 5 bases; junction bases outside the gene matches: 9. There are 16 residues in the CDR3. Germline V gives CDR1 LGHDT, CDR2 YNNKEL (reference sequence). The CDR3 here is CASSQASTSGMDEQYF. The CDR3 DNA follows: TGTGCCAGCAGCCAGGCTTCGACTAGCGGGATGGACGAGCAGTACTTC.

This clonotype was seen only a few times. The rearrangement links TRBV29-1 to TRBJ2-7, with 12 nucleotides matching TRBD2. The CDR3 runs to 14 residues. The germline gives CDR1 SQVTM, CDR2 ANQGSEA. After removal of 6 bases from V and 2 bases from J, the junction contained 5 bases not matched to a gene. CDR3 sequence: CSVVPSGRAYEQYF. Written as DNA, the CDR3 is TGCAGCGTAGTTCCTAGCGGGAGGGCCTACGAGCAGTACTTC.

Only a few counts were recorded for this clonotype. CDR3 sequence reads: CASSLVANTGELFF. The CDR3 coding sequence is TGTGCCAGCAGCTTAGTCGCCAACACCGGGGAGCTGTTTTTT. V usage is TRBV7-2 and J usage is TRBJ2-2, with no clear D. With 1 base removed from V and 2 bases from J, the gap between germline ends came to 5 bases. The germline CDR1 and CDR2 sequences are SGHTA and FQGNSA. This CDR3 contains 14 residues.

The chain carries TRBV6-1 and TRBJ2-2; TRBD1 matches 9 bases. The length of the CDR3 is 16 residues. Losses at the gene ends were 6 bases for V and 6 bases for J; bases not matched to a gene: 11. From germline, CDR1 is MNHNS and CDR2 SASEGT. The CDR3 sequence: CASRPWGTGIAGELFF. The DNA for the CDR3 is TGTGCCAGCAGACCCTGGGGGACAGGGATAGCCGGGGAGCTGTTTTTT.

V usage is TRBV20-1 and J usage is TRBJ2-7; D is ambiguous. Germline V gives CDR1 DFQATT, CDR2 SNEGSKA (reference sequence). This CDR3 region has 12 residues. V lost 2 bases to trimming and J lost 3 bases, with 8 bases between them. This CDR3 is CSARPVNYEQYF. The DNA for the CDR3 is TGCAGTGCTAGACCTGTGAACTACGAGCAGTACTTC.

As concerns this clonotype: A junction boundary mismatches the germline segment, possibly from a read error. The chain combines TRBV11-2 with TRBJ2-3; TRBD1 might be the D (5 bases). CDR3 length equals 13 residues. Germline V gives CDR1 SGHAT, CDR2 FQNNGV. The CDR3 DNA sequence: TGTTCCAGCAGCTTAGGGGTTGGGGATACGCAGTATTTT. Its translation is CSSSLGVGDTQYF.

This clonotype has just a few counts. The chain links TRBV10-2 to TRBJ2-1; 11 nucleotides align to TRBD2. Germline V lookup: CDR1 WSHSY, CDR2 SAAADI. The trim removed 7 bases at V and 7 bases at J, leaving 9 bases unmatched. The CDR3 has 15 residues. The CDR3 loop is CASNSRLAGKNEQFF. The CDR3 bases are TGCGCCAGCAATTCCCGACTAGCGGGGAAAAATGAGCAGTTCTTC.

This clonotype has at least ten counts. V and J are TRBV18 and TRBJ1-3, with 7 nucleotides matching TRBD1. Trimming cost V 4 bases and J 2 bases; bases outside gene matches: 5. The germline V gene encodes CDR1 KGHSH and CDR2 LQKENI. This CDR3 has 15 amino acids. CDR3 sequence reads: CASSQTGQPGNTIYF. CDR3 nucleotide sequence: TGTGCCAGCTCACAAACGGGACAGCCTGGAAACACCATATATTTT.

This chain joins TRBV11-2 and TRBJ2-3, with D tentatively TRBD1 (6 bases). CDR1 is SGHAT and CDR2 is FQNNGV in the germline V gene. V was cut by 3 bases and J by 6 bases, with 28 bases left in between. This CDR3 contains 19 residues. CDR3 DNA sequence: TGTGCCAGCAGCTTTTCTACACGGACAGCCTACTATGGTGGTGATACGCAGTATTTT. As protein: CASSFSTRTAYYGGDTQYF.

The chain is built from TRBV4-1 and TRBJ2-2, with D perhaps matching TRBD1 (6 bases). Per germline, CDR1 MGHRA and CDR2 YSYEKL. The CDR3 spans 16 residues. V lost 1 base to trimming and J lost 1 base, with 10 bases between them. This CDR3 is CASSQGTVQNTGELFF. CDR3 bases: TGCGCCAGCAGCCAAGGGACAGTACAGAACACCGGGGAGCTGTTTTTT.